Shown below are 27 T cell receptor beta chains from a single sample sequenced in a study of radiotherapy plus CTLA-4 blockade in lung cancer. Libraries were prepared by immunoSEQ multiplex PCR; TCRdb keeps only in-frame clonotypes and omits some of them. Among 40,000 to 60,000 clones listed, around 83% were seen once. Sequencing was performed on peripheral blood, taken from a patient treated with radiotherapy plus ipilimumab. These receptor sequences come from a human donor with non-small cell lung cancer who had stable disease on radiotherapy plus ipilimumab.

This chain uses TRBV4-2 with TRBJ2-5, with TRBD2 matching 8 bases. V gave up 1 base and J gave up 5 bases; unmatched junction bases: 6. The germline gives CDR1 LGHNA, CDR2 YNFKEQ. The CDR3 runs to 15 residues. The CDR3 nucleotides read TGTGCCAGCAGCCAAGCCCCCGGCGGGGGGGAGACCCAGTACTTC. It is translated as CASSQAPGGGETQYF.

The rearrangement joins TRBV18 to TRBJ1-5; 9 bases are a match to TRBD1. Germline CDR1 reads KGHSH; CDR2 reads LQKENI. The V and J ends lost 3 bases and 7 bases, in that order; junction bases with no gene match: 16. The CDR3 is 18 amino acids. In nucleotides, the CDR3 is TGTGCCAGCTCACCCCCTTGGACAGGGGCAACGGGTGGACAGCCCCAGCATTTT. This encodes CASSPPWTGATGGQPQHF.

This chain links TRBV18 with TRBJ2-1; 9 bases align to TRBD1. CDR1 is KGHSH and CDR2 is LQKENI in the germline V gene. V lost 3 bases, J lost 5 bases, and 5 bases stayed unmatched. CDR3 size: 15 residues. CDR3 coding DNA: TGTGCCAGCTCACCTCGGACAGGGGAGGACAATGAGCAGTTCTTC. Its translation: CASSPRTGEDNEQFF.

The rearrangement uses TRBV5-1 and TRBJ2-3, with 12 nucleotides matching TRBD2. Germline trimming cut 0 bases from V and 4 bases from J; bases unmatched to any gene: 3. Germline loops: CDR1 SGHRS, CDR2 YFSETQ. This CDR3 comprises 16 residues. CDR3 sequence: CASSLGLAGGSDTQYF. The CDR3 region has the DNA TGCGCCAGCAGCTTGGGCCTAGCGGGAGGGTCAGATACGCAGTATTTT.

The CDR3 sequence: CASSLMGASHEQYF. The CDR3 DNA follows: TGTGCCAGCAGTTTGATGGGGGCGTCGCACGAGCAGTACTTC. The V gene is TRBV27, the J gene TRBJ2-7; possible D gene TRBD1, 6 bases. V lost 3 bases and J lost 5, with 14 bases in between. CDR3 length: 14 amino acids. Germline V gene data show CDR1 as MNHEY and CDR2 as SMNVEV (reference sequence).

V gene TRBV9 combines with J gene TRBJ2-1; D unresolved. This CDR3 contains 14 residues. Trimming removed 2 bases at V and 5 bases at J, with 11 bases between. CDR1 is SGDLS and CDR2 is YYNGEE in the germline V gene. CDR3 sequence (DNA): TGTGCCAGCAGCGTCGGTCCGAGAAACAATGAGCAGTTCTTC. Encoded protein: CASSVGPRNNEQFF.

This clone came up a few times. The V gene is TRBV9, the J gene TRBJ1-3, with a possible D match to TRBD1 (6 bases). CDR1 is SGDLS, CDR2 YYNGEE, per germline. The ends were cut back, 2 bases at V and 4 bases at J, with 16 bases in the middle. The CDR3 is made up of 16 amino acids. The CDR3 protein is CASSVLGGRGGNTIYF. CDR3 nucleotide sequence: TGTGCCAGCAGCGTCCTTGGGGGCAGGGGAGGAAACACCATATATTTT.

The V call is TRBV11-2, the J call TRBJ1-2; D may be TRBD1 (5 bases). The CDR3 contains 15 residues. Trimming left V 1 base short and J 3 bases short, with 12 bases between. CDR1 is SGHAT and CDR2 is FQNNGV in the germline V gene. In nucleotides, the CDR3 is TGTGCCAGCAGCTTAGTCCCGGGGGAGGACTATGGCTACACCTTC. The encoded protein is CASSLVPGEDYGYTF.

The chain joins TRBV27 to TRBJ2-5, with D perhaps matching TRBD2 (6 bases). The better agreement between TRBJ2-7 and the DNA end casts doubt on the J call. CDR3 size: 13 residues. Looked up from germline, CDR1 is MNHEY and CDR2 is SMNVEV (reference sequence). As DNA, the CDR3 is TGTGCCAGCAGTTTAGGGGGGAACTACGAGCAGTACTTC. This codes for CASSLGGNYEQYF.

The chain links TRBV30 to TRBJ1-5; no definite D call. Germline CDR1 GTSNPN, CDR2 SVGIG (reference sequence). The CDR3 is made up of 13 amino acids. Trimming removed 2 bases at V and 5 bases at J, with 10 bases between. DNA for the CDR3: TGTGCCTGGAGTTATACCACTGATCAGCCCCAGCATTTT. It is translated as CAWSYTTDQPQHF.

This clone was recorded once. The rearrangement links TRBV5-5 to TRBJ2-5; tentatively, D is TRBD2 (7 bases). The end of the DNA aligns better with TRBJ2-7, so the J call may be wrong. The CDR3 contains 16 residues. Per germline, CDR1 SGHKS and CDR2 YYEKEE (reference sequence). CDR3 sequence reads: CASSLGGGAAGYEQYF. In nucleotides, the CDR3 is TGTGCCAGCAGCTTGGGAGGGGGGGCTGCAGGCTACGAGCAGTACTTC.

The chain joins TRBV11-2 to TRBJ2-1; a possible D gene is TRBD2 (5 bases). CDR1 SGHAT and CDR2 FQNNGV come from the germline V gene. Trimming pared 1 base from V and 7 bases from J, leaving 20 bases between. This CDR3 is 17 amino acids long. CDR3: CASSLAGSSRGINEQFF. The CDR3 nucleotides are TGTGCCAGCAGCTTAGCAGGATCCTCCAGAGGGATAAATGAGCAGTTCTTC.

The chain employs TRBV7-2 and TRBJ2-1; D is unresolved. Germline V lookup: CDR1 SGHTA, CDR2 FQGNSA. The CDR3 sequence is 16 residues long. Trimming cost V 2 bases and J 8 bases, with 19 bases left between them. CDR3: CASSLLYLEPGHEQFF. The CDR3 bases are TGTGCCAGCAGCTTACTCTATCTAGAACCCGGCCATGAGCAGTTCTTC.

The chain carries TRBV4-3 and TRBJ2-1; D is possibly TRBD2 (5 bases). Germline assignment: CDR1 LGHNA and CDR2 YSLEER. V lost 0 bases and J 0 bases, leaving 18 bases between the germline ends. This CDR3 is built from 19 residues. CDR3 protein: CASSQDRLATKGSYNEQFF. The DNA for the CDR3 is TGCGCCAGCAGCCAAGATCGATTAGCGACAAAAGGCTCCTACAATGAGCAGTTCTTC.

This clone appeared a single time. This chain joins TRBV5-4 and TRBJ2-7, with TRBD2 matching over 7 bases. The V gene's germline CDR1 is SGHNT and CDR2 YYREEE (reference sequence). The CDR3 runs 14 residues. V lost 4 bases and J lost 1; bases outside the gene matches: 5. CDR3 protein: CASSRRGESYEQYF. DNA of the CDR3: TGTGCCAGCAGCCGCCGGGGGGAGTCCTACGAGCAGTACTTC.

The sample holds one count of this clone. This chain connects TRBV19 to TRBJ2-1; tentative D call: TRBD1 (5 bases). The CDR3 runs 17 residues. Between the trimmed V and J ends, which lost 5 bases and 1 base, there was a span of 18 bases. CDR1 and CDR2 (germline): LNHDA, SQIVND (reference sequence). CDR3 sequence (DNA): TGTGCCAGTAGTGCCACCTTTGGCAGGGTATCCTACAATGAGCAGTTCTTC. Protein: CASSATFGRVSYNEQFF.

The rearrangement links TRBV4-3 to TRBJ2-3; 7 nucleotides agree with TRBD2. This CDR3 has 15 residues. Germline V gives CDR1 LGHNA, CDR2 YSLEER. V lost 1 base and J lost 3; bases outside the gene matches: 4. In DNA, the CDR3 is TGCGCCAGCAGCCAAGGGGCGGGAGAAACAGATACGCAGTATTTT. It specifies CASSQGAGETDTQYF.

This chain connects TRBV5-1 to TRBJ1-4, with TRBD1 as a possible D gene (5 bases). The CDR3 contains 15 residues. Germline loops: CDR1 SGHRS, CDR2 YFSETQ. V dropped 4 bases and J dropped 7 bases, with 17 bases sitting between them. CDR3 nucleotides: TGCGCCAGCAGCGTCTCGGGGTCCGGGGGTGAAAAACTGTTTTTT. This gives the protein CASSVSGSGGEKLFF.

The CDR3 region is CASSIWTGAHSAGPNTEAFF. CDR3 DNA sequence: TGTGCCAGTAGTATCTGGACAGGGGCGCACAGCGCGGGTCCGAACACTGAAGCTTTCTTT. The chain links TRBV19 to TRBJ1-1; 9 positions agree with TRBD1. The junction had 18 bases not matched to a gene; V was cut back by 3 bases and J by 1 base. The CDR3 loop spans 20 amino acids. CDR1 and CDR2 (germline): LNHDA, SQIVND (reference sequence).

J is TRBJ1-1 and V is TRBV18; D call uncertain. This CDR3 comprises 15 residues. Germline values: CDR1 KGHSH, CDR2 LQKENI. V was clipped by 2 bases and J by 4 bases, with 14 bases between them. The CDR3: CASSPVEGMTTEAFF. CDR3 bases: TGTGCCAGCTCACCAGTGGAGGGTATGACCACTGAAGCTTTCTTT.

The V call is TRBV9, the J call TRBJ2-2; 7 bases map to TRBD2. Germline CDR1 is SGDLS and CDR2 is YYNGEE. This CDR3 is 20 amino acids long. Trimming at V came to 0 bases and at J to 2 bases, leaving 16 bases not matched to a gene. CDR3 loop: CASSVGLPNTAGANTGELFF. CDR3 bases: TGTGCCAGCAGCGTAGGGCTCCCAAATACGGCGGGAGCCAACACCGGGGAGCTGTTTTTT.

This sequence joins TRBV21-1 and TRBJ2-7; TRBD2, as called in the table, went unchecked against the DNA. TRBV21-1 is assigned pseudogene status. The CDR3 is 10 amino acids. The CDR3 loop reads CASRGGEQYF. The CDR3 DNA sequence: TGTGCCAGCAGGGGGGGCGAGCAGTACTTC.

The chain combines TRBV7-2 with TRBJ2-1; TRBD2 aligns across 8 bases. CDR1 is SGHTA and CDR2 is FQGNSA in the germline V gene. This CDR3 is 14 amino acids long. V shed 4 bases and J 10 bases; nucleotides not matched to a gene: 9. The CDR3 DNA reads TGTGCCAGCAGCTCGGGGGGGAGGAGCGGCGAGCAGTTCTTC. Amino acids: CASSSGGRSGEQFF.

The CDR3 nucleotides are TGTGCCAGTAGTATCCGGGAGGGCTATCAGCCCCAGCATTTT. This translates into CASSIREGYQPQHF. The chain recombines TRBV19 with TRBJ1-5, with D uncertain. Deletions cut 3 bases from V and 5 bases from J, with 11 bases between. Germline V gene data show CDR1 as LNHDA and CDR2 as SQIVND (reference sequence). This CDR3 comprises 14 residues.

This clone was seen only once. The CDR3 DNA is TGTGCCAGCAGCCTCGGGACAGGGGGCTTCCACTACGAGCAGTACTTC. Amino acid sequence: CASSLGTGGFHYEQYF. The genes are TRBV5-6 and TRBJ2-7; TRBD1 matches 12 bases. Per the germline V gene, CDR1 is SGHDT and CDR2 is YYEEEE. Trimming removed 4 bases from V and 3 bases from J; junction bases left unmatched: 8. The CDR3 covers 16 residues.

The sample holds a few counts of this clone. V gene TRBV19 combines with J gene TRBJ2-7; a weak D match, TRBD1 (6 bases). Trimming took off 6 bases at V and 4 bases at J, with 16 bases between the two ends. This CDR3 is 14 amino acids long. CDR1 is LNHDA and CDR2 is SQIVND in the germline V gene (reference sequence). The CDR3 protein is CASRARDNTYEQYF. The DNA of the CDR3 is TGTGCCAGTAGAGCCCGGGACAACACATACGAGCAGTACTTC.

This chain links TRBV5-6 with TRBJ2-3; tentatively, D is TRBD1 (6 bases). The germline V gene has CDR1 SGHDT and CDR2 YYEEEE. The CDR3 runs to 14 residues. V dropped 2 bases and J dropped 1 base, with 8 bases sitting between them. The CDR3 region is CASSFSGGTDTQYF. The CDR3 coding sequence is TGTGCCAGCAGCTTCTCAGGGGGCACAGATACGCAGTATTTT.